This is a list of T cell receptor beta chains from one sample in a study of T-cell memory formation after mild COVID-19. Each CDR3 protein gets one entry after TCRdb re-called the 5' RACE reads with MiXCR. The table shows about 360,000 distinct CDR3 sequences, with 13% to 15% occurring only once. Material: PBMCs or a T cell subset sorted from them (not recorded which). These receptors all come from a man younger than 35 who had mild COVID-19 (a few samples of this study predate the infection). Cell type and time point are not known. Each CDR3 is given without its conserved first and last residue. Size is omitted from some rows. Given values are once, few, many or a class for expanded clones.

J	size	V	CDR3
TRBJ1-2	few	TRBV12-3/TRBV12-4	ASTFGTGYGYT
TRBJ1-5	NA	TRBV12-3/TRBV12-4	ASSYLKESNQPQH
TRBJ2-5	few	TRBV27	ASSPVGQGYYETQY
TRBJ2-4	NA	TRBV7-2	ASSYAGARLKNIQY
TRBJ1-2	few	TRBV15	ATSRLPWRDGYT
TRBJ1-2	few	TRBV4-3	ASSQDRGNYGYT
TRBJ2-1	many	TRBV5-1	ASSWGPGGDNEQF
TRBJ2-2	few	TRBV2	ASRATGELF
TRBJ1-6	few	TRBV19	ASGPWGSPLH
TRBJ2-5	NA	TRBV7-2	SSSSPGETQY
TRBJ2-1	many	TRBV5-1	ASSLQEGRDEQF
TRBJ2-4	few	TRBV4-1	ASSQDHSGGVRNIQY